This T cell receptor (beta chain) appears in the sequencing data of a study of cytomegalovirus exposure and HLA in healthy donors. The study, taken as a whole, reports: Sequencing likely produced, as an artifact, a cluster of highly shared sequence variants.

As to this clone: Its matching antigen is unknown.

A multiplex PCR was run with 60 Vbeta primers and 13 Jbeta primers. Some clones are missing from TCRdb's copy, which holds only in-frame ones; the method was immunoSEQ multiplex PCR. The table includes about 180,000 clones, approximately 88% detected once. The length of the CDR3 is 16 residues. Trimming cost V 3 bases and J 1 base; bases outside gene matches: 6. The germline CDR1 and CDR2 sequences are SGDLS and YYNGEE. The chain joins TRBV9 to TRBJ2-3; 9 bases match TRBD1. The source material was PBMCs. The sequence derives from a man between 25 and 39 years old in good health and CMV-seronegative. CDR3 loop: CASSGLGQGRTDTQYF. CDR3 sequence (DNA): TGTGCCAGCAGCGGATTGGGACAGGGACGCACAGATACGCAGTATTTT.